This T cell receptor beta chain came from a study of T cells in Graves' hyperthyroidism and ophthalmopathy. There are a few counts of this clonotype. Amplified regions were TCR beta CDR3 sequences from RNA transcripts. An initial round of RT-PCR targeting the TCR CDR3 relied on the HTBI primer set. TCRdb reprocessed the multiplex PCR reads with MiXCR, giving one entry per CDR3 protein. This sample has fewer than 40,000 distinct CDR3 sequences, with about 50% found just once. Lactation, pregnancy, other autoimmune disease or uncontrolled infection led to exclusion of patients. The germline V gene has CDR1 DFQATT and CDR2 SNEGSKA (reference sequence). The CDR3 totals 14 residues. The V and J ends lost 4 bases and 5 bases respectively, with 15 bases between them.

This sequence was found in a middle-aged man with Graves' ophthalmopathy. Sample: blood. The chain uses TRBV20-1 and TRBJ1-5, with D perhaps TRBD1 (6 bases). CDR3 residues: CSAKIKPGDQPQHF. The DNA of the CDR3 is TGCAGTGCTAAAATCAAACCAGGGGATCAGCCCCAGCATTTT.